Following are 27 T cell receptor beta chains from one sample sequenced in a study of blood T cell repertoires in COVID-19 (dated by TCRdb to between 2020 and 2021). The method was the immunoSEQ multiplex PCR assay. TCRdb re-hosts the immuneACCESS table, in-frame sequences only. Its copies lack some clones; in the studies checked, an unresolved V gene accounts for under half of them, and the cause for the rest is not known. Here the sample has around 62,000 clones; approximately 88% occur a single time. The ten largest clones take up 43% of the sample. The specimen was peripheral blood. Source of these receptors: a woman aged 55-69 years with COVID-19, enrolled during active disease.

This rearrangement joins TRBV19 to TRBJ2-3; the match to TRBD1 covers 7 bases. The ends lost 3 bases at V and 1 base at J; junction bases unmatched: 7. The CDR3 spans 16 residues. Germline CDR1 LNHDA, CDR2 SQIVND (reference sequence). CDR3 sequence: CASSMATGSGTDTQYF. For the CDR3, the DNA is TGTGCCAGTAGTATGGCGACAGGGAGTGGCACAGATACGCAGTATTTT.

The rearrangement joins TRBV27 to TRBJ1-6; D not resolved. In germline, CDR1 is MNHEY, CDR2 SMNVEV (reference sequence). V lost 2 bases to trimming and J lost 10 bases, with 12 bases between them. This CDR3 comprises 14 residues. The CDR3 DNA reads TGTGCCAGCAGTTTAGGAGTCAGTTTCTCACCCCTCCACTTT. Translation gives CASSLGVSFSPLHF.

This clone occurred once. The V and J genes are TRBV4-3 and TRBJ1-2; D perhaps matches TRBD1 (5 bases). This CDR3 contains 15 residues. CDR1 LGHNA and CDR2 YSLEER come from the germline V gene. With 3 bases removed from V and 4 bases from J, the gap between germline ends came to 15 bases. The chain's CDR3 is CASSQGLIQAYGYTF. The CDR3 DNA reads TGCGCCAGCAGCCAGGGGCTAATACAGGCCTATGGCTACACCTTC.

The chain combines TRBV7-2 with TRBJ1-6; weak D call: TRBD1 (5 bases). The CDR3 extends over 15 amino acids. The V end was cut by 5 bases, the J end by 6 bases, with 14 bases between. Per the germline V gene, CDR1 is SGHTA and CDR2 is FQGNSA. DNA for the CDR3: TGTGCCAGCAGCATCGGGGGACGGATTAATTCACCCCTCCACTTT. Translated, it gives CASSIGGRINSPLHF.

This clone was counted a few times. The rearrangement links TRBV12-3 or TRBV12-4 to TRBJ1-2; 9 bases agree with TRBD1. V lost 1 base to trimming and J lost 7 bases; unmatched junction nucleotides: 1. This CDR3 is 13 amino acids long. The CDR3 is CASSLGDRVGYTF. The DNA for the CDR3 is TGTGCCAGCAGTTTAGGGGACAGGGTTGGCTACACCTTC.

J is TRBJ1-1 and V is TRBV19; D is unresolved. In germline, CDR1 is LNHDA, CDR2 SQIVND (reference sequence). Trimming took 4 bases from V and 1 from J, leaving 7 bases between them. The CDR3 has 13 residues. The CDR3 DNA reads TGTGCCAGTAGTACCCGTAAGAACACTGAAGCTTTCTTT. It translates to CASSTRKNTEAFF.

V usage is TRBV7-9 and J usage is TRBJ1-4; 9 bases align to TRBD1. V shed 5 bases, J shed 7 bases, and the junction held 5 bases outside the gene matches. Looked up from germline, CDR1 is SEHNR and CDR2 is FQNEAQ (reference sequence). The CDR3 totals 14 residues. The CDR3 reads CASSVTGGVEKLFF. As DNA, the CDR3 is TGTGCCAGCAGCGTCACAGGGGGCGTTGAAAAACTGTTTTTT.

The J gene is TRBJ2-2, the V gene TRBV24-1, with TRBD2 matching over 12 bases. The CDR3 totals 18 residues. The junction had 10 bases not matched to a gene; V was cut back by 1 base and J by 8 bases. Per the germline V gene, CDR1 is KGHDR and CDR2 is SFDVKD. The CDR3 DNA reads as TGTGCCACCAGTGATTTAAGCGCCGGACTAGCGGGATTAGGGGAGCTGTTTTTT. This gives the protein CATSDLSAGLAGLGELFF.

This clone was picked up a small number of times. The chain uses TRBV5-1 and TRBJ1-1; 9 nucleotides match TRBD1. V shed 4 bases, J shed 2 bases, and the junction held 9 bases outside the gene matches. Germline V gene data show CDR1 as SGHRS and CDR2 as YFSETQ. The CDR3 is made up of 16 amino acids. The CDR3 bases are TGCGCCAGCAGCAGCGGGACAGGGAGAACTAACACTGAAGCTTTCTTT. Translation: CASSSGTGRTNTEAFF.

The V gene is TRBV7-9, the J gene TRBJ2-4; TRBD2 might be the D (5 bases). Trimming shortened V by 5 bases and J by 0 bases, and 5 bases separated the two germline ends. CDR3 length: 13 residues. Germline lookup yields CDR1 SEHNR and CDR2 FQNEAQ (reference sequence). The CDR3 here is CASSGLAKNIQYF. CDR3 nucleotide sequence: TGTGCCAGCAGCGGACTAGCCAAAAACATTCAGTACTTC.

This chain connects TRBV6-1 to TRBJ2-1; unclear D gene. There are 16 residues in the CDR3. Germline CDR1 is MNHNS and CDR2 is SASEGT. V lost 3 bases and J 4 bases, leaving 16 bases between the germline ends. This CDR3 is CASSEVAGPGYNEQFF. The CDR3 region has the DNA TGTGCCAGCAGTGAGGTGGCCGGCCCAGGATACAATGAGCAGTTCTTC.

The gene calls are TRBV10-3 and TRBJ1-6, with TRBD1 matching 7 bases. J gave up 9 bases and V 5 bases, and 10 bases lay outside the gene matches. The germline V gene encodes CDR1 ENHRY and CDR2 SYGVKD. The CDR3 sequence is 15 residues long. CDR3 sequence (DNA): TGTGCCATCAGTCCCGAGACAGGGATTAGTTCACCCCTCCACTTT. Amino acid sequence: CAISPETGISSPLHF.

The chain links TRBV6-2 or TRBV6-3 to TRBJ2-5, with TRBD2 matching over 12 bases. The CDR3 contains 15 residues. The J segment lost 5 bases and the V segment lost 2 bases, leaving 3 bases of the junction unmatched. Per germline, CDR1 MNHEY and CDR2 SVGEGT. CDR3 sequence reads: CASSYGLAGKETQYF. The DNA of the CDR3 is TGTGCCAGCAGTTACGGACTAGCGGGAAAGGAGACCCAGTACTTC.

This sequence joins TRBV19 and TRBJ2-7; TRBD2 matches 11 bases. From germline, CDR1 is LNHDA and CDR2 SQIVND (reference sequence). The ends lost 5 bases at V and 6 bases at J; junction bases unmatched: 3. The CDR3 length is 13 residues. This CDR3 reads CASSQGLAAEQYF. The CDR3 DNA is TGTGCCAGTAGTCAGGGACTAGCGGCCGAGCAGTACTTC.

The rearrangement joins TRBV6-2 or TRBV6-3 to TRBJ2-2; TRBD2 agrees at 8 bases. With 4 bases clipped from V and 5 bases from J, the junction kept 12 bases outside the gene matches. The CDR3 is made up of 17 amino acids. In germline, CDR1 is MNHEY, CDR2 SVGEGT. The CDR3 is CASSSHRRGGLTGELFF. The CDR3 nucleotides read TGTGCCAGCAGTTCCCATCGCCGGGGGGGGCTGACCGGGGAGCTGTTTTTT.

This clone is a singleton in its sample. This rearrangement joins TRBV18 to TRBJ2-5; TRBD2 matches at 11 bases. CDR3 size: 16 residues. V was clipped by 3 bases and J by 6 bases; unmatched bases: 9. The germline CDR1 and CDR2 sequences are KGHSH and LQKENI. CDR3 in amino acids: CASSPSTSGRRKTQYF. The CDR3 coding sequence is TGTGCCAGCTCACCCTCCACTAGCGGGAGAAGGAAGACCCAGTACTTC.

With respect to this clone: Distinct nucleotide sequences in the sample also encode this CDR3. The rearrangement links TRBV29-1 to TRBJ2-1; D possibly corresponds to TRBD1 (5 bases). The germline CDR1 and CDR2 sequences are SQVTM and ANQGSEA. CDR3 length: 13 residues. Trimming removed 2 bases at V and 7 bases at J, with 12 bases between. CDR3 nucleotide sequence: TGCAGCGTTGAACGTGAGGCAGGGAATGAGCAGTTCTTC. Translating it yields CSVEREAGNEQFF.

The rearrangement uses TRBV4-1 and TRBJ2-1, with a weak D call TRBD1 (6 bases). Trimming pared 3 bases from V and 6 bases from J, leaving 15 bases between. CDR1 is MGHRA and CDR2 is YSYEKL in the germline V gene. The CDR3 runs 15 residues. CDR3 sequence (DNA): TGCGCCAGCAGCCAGTGGACAGAGGACGGCAATGAGCAGTTCTTC. It codes for CASSQWTEDGNEQFF.

The chain has TRBV19 and TRBJ1-5; D might be TRBD1 (6 bases). Germline-derived CDR1 and CDR2 are LNHDA and SQIVND (reference sequence). The V and J ends lost 1 base and 0 bases respectively, with 10 bases between them. This CDR3 has 16 amino acids. This CDR3 is CASSIGTAYSNQPQHF. CDR3 DNA: TGTGCCAGTAGTATAGGGACAGCCTATAGCAATCAGCCCCAGCATTTT.

V is TRBV29-1 and J is TRBJ2-7, with 7 bases identical to TRBD1. Germline-derived CDR1 and CDR2 are SQVTM and ANQGSEA. The CDR3 sequence is 13 residues long. Trimming cost V 6 bases and J 3 bases; bases outside gene matches: 8. DNA of the CDR3: TGCAGCGTCCGGGGACAGAGAAACTACGAGCAGTACTTC. Encoded protein: CSVRGQRNYEQYF.

The V and J genes are TRBV28 and TRBJ2-2; 7 bases line up with TRBD1. The CDR3 consists of 14 residues. Germline loops: CDR1 MDHEN, CDR2 SYDVKM. The ends lost 5 bases at V and 4 bases at J; junction bases unmatched: 4. As DNA, the CDR3 is TGTGCCAGCAGTCTCGGGACAGTCACCGGGGAGCTGTTTTTT. Translation: CASSLGTVTGELFF.

V is TRBV27 and J is TRBJ1-6; TRBD1 aligns across 8 bases. Trimming cost V 2 bases and J 11 bases; bases outside gene matches: 5. Germline-derived CDR1 and CDR2 are MNHEY and SMNVEV (reference sequence). This CDR3 has 14 residues. The DNA of the CDR3 is TGTGCCAGCAGTTTAGGACAGGGAGGGCCACCCCTCCACTTT. Amino acid sequence: CASSLGQGGPPLHF.

The rearrangement links TRBV11-3 to TRBJ2-2; a weak D match, TRBD1 (6 bases). V was shortened by 1 base and J by 3 bases, with 12 bases between the two germline ends. This CDR3 spans 16 amino acids. Germline V gene lookup returns CDR1 SGHNT and CDR2 YENEEA. CDR3 nucleotide sequence: TGTGCCAGCAGCTTAGTCATGGCAGGGGACACCGGGGAGCTGTTTTTT. It is translated as CASSLVMAGDTGELFF.

This sequence joins TRBV7-9 and TRBJ2-5, with TRBD2 matching over 10 bases. The junction had 3 bases not matched to a gene; V was cut back by 1 base and J by 4 bases. CDR3 length: 15 residues. CDR1 and CDR2 (germline): SEHNR, FQNEAQ (reference sequence). The CDR3 coding sequence is TGTGCCAGCAGCTTAGGCCTAGCGGGAGCAGAGACCCAGTACTTC. Encoded protein: CASSLGLAGAETQYF.

This clone was seen just once. This rearrangement joins TRBV7-9 to TRBJ2-5, with D uncertain. This CDR3 spans 11 amino acids. Trimming removed 3 bases from V and 4 bases from J, with 3 bases in between. Germline lookup yields CDR1 SEHNR and CDR2 FQNEAQ (reference sequence). The CDR3 DNA reads as TGTGCCAGCAGCTTCGGAGAGACCCAGTACTTC. It specifies CASSFGETQYF.

The gene calls are TRBV5-8 and TRBJ1-3; TRBD1 aligns across 7 bases. The CDR3 spans 17 residues. The V gene's germline CDR1 is SGHTS and CDR2 YDEGEE. The trim removed 2 bases at V and 2 bases at J, leaving 10 bases unmatched. The CDR3 DNA is TGTGCCAGCAGCTTACCGGGACAGTTGAATCCTGGAAACACCATATATTTT. Translating it yields CASSLPGQLNPGNTIYF.

This sequence joins TRBV7-2 and TRBJ1-1, with 7 positions matching TRBD1. J lost 4 bases, V lost 6 bases, and 5 bases had no gene match. This CDR3 has 13 residues. Looked up from germline, CDR1 is SGHTA and CDR2 is FQGNSA. The DNA for the CDR3 is TGTGCCAGCAGTTCAGGGGGTAGCACTGAAGCTTTCTTT. The encoded protein is CASSSGGSTEAFF.